The rows below give T cell receptor beta chains drawn from one sample of a study of CD8 T cells in ankylosing spondylitis. TCRdb called the 5' RACE reads again in MiXCR, with one record for every CDR3 protein. The sample has 700,000 to 850,000 distinct CDR3 sequences; about an eighth are singletons. The source material was blood, either unsorted or a sorted T cell fraction (not recorded which). Receptors originate from a male donor with ankylosing spondylitis. CDR3s include the opening cysteine and the closing phenylalanine or tryptophan. The D gene is left open where the match is weak. A row's size may be missing; if present it is once, few, many or a size class.

CDR3 protein	CDR3 DNA	D gene	clone size	V gene	J gene
CSARQTGDEAFF	TGCAGTGCTAGGCAAACAGGAGACGAAGCTTTCTTT	.	few	TRBV20-1	TRBJ1-1
CCARDLRTGFGANVLTF	TGCTGTGCTAGAGATCTGCGGACAGGGTTTGGGGCCAACGTCCTGACTTTC	TRBD1	.	TRBV20-1	TRBJ2-6
CSARRTGFTEAFF	TGCAGTGCTAGAAGGACAGGGTTCACTGAAGCTTTCTTT	TRBD1	few	TRBV20-1	TRBJ1-1
CASSLGPREAQYF	TGTGCCAGCAGCTTAGGTCCCAGGGAGGCCCAGTACTTC	.	many	TRBV7-2	TRBJ2-5
CSARVTGLETQYF	TGCAGTGCTAGAGTGACAGGATTGGAGACCCAGTACTTC	.	.	TRBV20-1	TRBJ2-5
CASSLYRGSLLYEQYF	TGTGCCAGCAGTCTCTACAGGGGCTCATTGCTCTACGAGCAGTACTTC	TRBD1	few	TRBV27	TRBJ2-7
CATKAAGDDTQYF	TGTGCCACCAAAGCGGCGGGGGACGATACGCAGTATTTT	TRBD2	.	TRBV2	TRBJ2-3
CASSQAGQRSYGYTF	TGTGCCAGCAGCCAAGCAGGACAGAGAAGCTATGGCTACACCTTC	.	.	TRBV7-2	TRBJ1-2
CASSEGVTSETQYF	TGTGCCAGCAGCGAGGGGGTCACCAGCGAGACCCAGTACTTC	.	.	TRBV9	TRBJ2-5
CASSQDLAGNYGYTF	TGCGCCAGCAGCCAAGATCTTGCGGGCAACTATGGCTACACCTTC	.	.	TRBV4-3	TRBJ1-2
CASSHSPGQPQHF	TGTGCCAGCAGCCACTCCCCGGGTCAGCCCCAGCATTTT	.	.	TRBV4-2	TRBJ1-5
CASSPHDQGIYGYTF	TGTGCCAGCAGCCCACATGATCAGGGGATCTATGGCTACACCTTC	.	few	TRBV3-1	TRBJ1-2
CSARRTVSGNTIYF	TGCAGTGCTAGAAGGACCGTCTCTGGAAACACCATATATTTT	.	many	TRBV20-1	TRBJ1-3
CASRGTSGSYEQYF	TGCGCCAGCAGAGGGACTAGCGGGAGTTACGAGCAGTACTTC	TRBD2	.	TRBV10-2	TRBJ2-7
CSAPDSLGIQYF	TGCAGTGCCCCCGACTCTCTGGGCATTCAGTACTTC	.	.	TRBV20-1	TRBJ2-4
CSAFTGTPVSTDTQYF	TGCAGCGCTTTCACCGGGACACCCGTTAGCACAGATACGCAGTATTTT	.	few	TRBV29-1	TRBJ2-3
CASSQDGRAITYF	TGTGCCAGCAGCCAAGATGGGAGGGCGATCACGTATTTT	TRBD2	few	TRBV4-2	TRBJ2-3
CASSTGQGGTEAFF	TGTGCCAGCTCGACAGGACAGGGAGGCACTGAAGCTTTCTTT	TRBD1	many	TRBV7-9	TRBJ1-1
CASSLESSASYNEQFF	TGCGCCAGCAGCTTAGAATCTAGCGCGAGCTACAATGAGCAGTTCTTC	.	few	TRBV5-1	TRBJ2-1
CASSLWDRGLTFF	TGTGCCAGCAGCTTGTGGGACAGGGGGTTGACTTTCTTT	TRBD1	.	TRBV5-6	TRBJ1-1
CASSILGDYTEAFF	TGTGCCAGTAGTATCCTCGGAGATTATACTGAAGCTTTCTTT	.	.	TRBV19	TRBJ1-1
CASSYFSPGQGHGYTF	TGTGCCAGCAGTTACTTTAGTCCGGGACAGGGACATGGCTACACCTTC	TRBD1	many	TRBV6-5	TRBJ1-2
CASSAVSGTEAFF	TGTGCCAGCAGTGCCGTCTCGGGCACTGAAGCTTTCTTT	.	.	TRBV2	TRBJ1-1
CASSPQGRPDYGYTF	TGTGCCAGCAGCCCCCAGGGACGTCCCGACTATGGCTACACCTTC	.	many	TRBV4-2	TRBJ1-2
CSVLEGGWTEAFF	TGCAGCGTTCTGGAAGGGGGCTGGACTGAAGCTTTCTTT	TRBD1	few	TRBV29-1	TRBJ1-1
CASSKLRGGGTVGTDTQYF	TGTGCCAGCAGCAAGCTTAGGGGAGGGGGCACAGTGGGCACAGATACGCAGTATTTT	.	.	TRBV11-2	TRBJ2-3
CASSYQIGSYNEQFF	TGTGCCAGCAGCTACCAGATCGGCTCCTACAATGAGCAGTTCTTC	.	few	TRBV7-2	TRBJ2-1
CAITKDRNEQFF	TGTGCCATCACCAAAGACAGAAATGAGCAGTTCTTC	.	many	TRBV10-3	TRBJ2-1
CASSPNSPKETQYF	TGTGCCAGCAGTCCAAATAGTCCGAAAGAGACCCAGTACTTC	.	few	TRBV28	TRBJ2-5
CASSLAQGSGYEQYF	TGTGCCAGCAGCTTAGCCCAGGGGAGTGGATACGAGCAGTACTTC	.	.	TRBV7-2	TRBJ2-7
CSARDPGTGSNQPQHF	TGCAGTGCTAGAGATCCCGGGACAGGTAGCAATCAGCCCCAGCATTTT	TRBD1	many	TRBV20-1	TRBJ1-5
CAIQDSSNYGYTF	TGTGCCATCCAGGACAGCTCCAACTATGGCTACACCTTC	.	.	TRBV7-2	TRBJ1-2
CASSLGGVNYGYTF	TGTGCCAGCAGTTTAGGTGGCGTCAACTATGGCTACACCTTC	.	many	TRBV7-2	TRBJ1-2
CASSTWTSANGDTQYF	TGTGCCAGCAGCACCTGGACTAGCGCCAACGGGGATACGCAGTATTTT	TRBD2	few	TRBV7-9	TRBJ2-3
CASTGTSIYEQYF	TGTGCCAGCACAGGGACATCGATTTACGAGCAGTACTTC	.	many	TRBV7-2	TRBJ2-7
CASIFLGIQNTGELFF	TGTGCCAGCATCTTTCTTGGTATCCAGAACACCGGGGAGCTGTTTTTT	.	.	TRBV7-2	TRBJ2-2
CSASDPTGTGGFYEQYF	TGCAGTGCTAGTGATCCGACCGGGACAGGGGGCTTCTACGAGCAGTACTTC	TRBD1	.	TRBV20-1	TRBJ2-7
CSARVIGGGVNQPQHF	TGCAGTGCTAGAGTCATCGGGGGGGGCGTTAATCAGCCCCAGCATTTT	.	.	TRBV20-1	TRBJ1-5
CASSISGGNYNEQFF	TGTGCCAGCAGCATTAGCGGGGGGAACTACAATGAGCAGTTCTTC	TRBD2	.	TRBV6-1	TRBJ2-1
CASSLDRGRDSGANVLTF	TGTGCCAGCAGCTTGGACAGGGGGCGCGACTCTGGGGCCAACGTCCTGACTTTC	TRBD1	.	TRBV5-6	TRBJ2-6
CASRGATSAETQYF	TGTGCCAGCAGGGGGGCTACTAGCGCAGAGACCCAGTACTTC	.	.	TRBV2	TRBJ2-5